This T cell receptor beta chain is from a study of cytomegalovirus exposure and HLA in healthy donors (dated 2017 in TCRdb). About the investigation overall: An earlier analysis of approximately 640 of the donors reported more than 250 Gb of sequence data and roughly 100 million unique TCR beta sequences from 150 million to 200 million T cells. An early release that covered 640 HLA-typed donors contained approximately 290 gigabases of sequencing data and around 85 million unique TCR sequences. Of the roughly 390 genotyped donors, 65% to 90% fell in the genetic ancestry cluster associated with self-reported Caucasian donors. The study aimed to test whether cataloging public T cell receptors could reveal signatures of past pathogen exposure. The T cell repertoires of 666 subjects were profiled by immunosequencing and related to cytomegalovirus serostatus. Besides the first cohort of 666 subjects, a separate validation cohort made up of some 110 different subjects was used. To predict cytomegalovirus infection status, the study combined high-throughput TCR immunosequencing, statistical association of individual TCRs with disease status, and machine learning. In a later analysis, previously published TCR beta repertoires from hundreds of donors were re-analyzed and high-resolution HLA genotyping was added so that TCR occurrence patterns could be studied. Rather than drawing on any new phenotypic data, the later analysis identified candidate immune exposures from TCR beta sequences and the way those sequences occurred across donors. An earlier analysis of approximately 630 of the donors applied high-throughput TCR beta sequencing to assess whether each TCR beta V gene segment acted as functional or pseudogenic. Donor age, sex, ethnicity and CMV serostatus were compiled together with the repertoire data. A later genetic analysis used genome-wide SNP genotypes for about 65% of the 666 donors, treating that subset as a discovery cohort. Every repertoire in the discovery cohort had been generated on one and the same sequencing platform. Both class I and class II loci were covered by HLA typing, at four-digit resolution. The number of typed donors differed by locus: roughly 629-640 for A, B, C, DRB1 and DQB1; about 520 for DQA1; 606 for DPA1; and around 450 for DPB1. Roughly five DR-DQ haplotypes were handled as single units for association and clustering because linkage in the cohort was strong. Among roughly 400 genotyped donors of the cohort, an average of approximately 240,000 unique TCR beta nucleotide sequences was sequenced per donor, of which about 20% were non-productive. Overall results and qualifications from the work: At a false discovery rate of 0.05, a later analysis linked around 15,000 TCR beta sequences to specific HLA alleles. A further reported finding was that TCR beta sequences accurately predicted the HLA-A and HLA-B alleles for most subjects in the first cohort. Compared with equally common non-associated chains, HLA-associated TCR beta chains in a later analysis were more clonally expanded and had lower generation probabilities. The classifier was reported to diagnose cytomegalovirus status with high specificity and sensitivity in both the original and validation cohorts. A later analysis found that TCR association rates varied across HLA loci, with DRB1 alleles showing the most associated TCRs and HLA-C alleles the fewest. In an earlier analysis of approximately 590 of the donors, most TCR beta V segments appeared in productive rearrangements about 90% or about 30% of the time, broadly matching IMGT annotations. The earlier analysis of 587 of the donors excluded seventeen rarely observed V segments, including chromosome 9 orphons, because counts were too low. In a later analysis, several top co-occurrence clusters were reported to appear linked to parvovirus B19, influenza, CMV and Epstein-Barr virus. When HLA alleles, especially DR and DQ, strongly co-occurred, TCR associations were difficult to assign to individual alleles. Only TCR beta chains were sequenced in this cohort, and the absence of alpha or paired-chain data limited detectable features. A later genetic analysis associated a missense DCLRE1C variant with V-gene and J-gene trimming of TCR beta chains, and an independent cohort replicated the association. Most CMV-associated TCR beta chains appeared to be HLA-restricted in a later analysis, and the HLA associations seemed to be driven largely by CMV exposure. A later genetic analysis reported fewer N-insertions in productive TCRs among donors in an Asian-associated ancestry cluster than the roughly 700-donor mean. Because some donors lacked HLA typing at each locus, the association tests relied only on the typed subset. A cluster of highly shared sequence variants was judged likely to be a technical artifact of the sequencing pipeline. Linkage disequilibrium might explain the correlated functional status among segregating V segments, but an unknown experimental factor could not be ruled out. CMV serostatus was the only immune exposure information available for the cohort. Presence/absence analyses assumed roughly uniform sequencing depth across donors, an assumption that may not hold. It was suggested by the authors that the approach could potentially be generalized to other disease states and immunological phenotypes. While some public TCRs were present in many individuals, most TCR sequences turned up only very rarely across donors. The study gave a list of some 150 TCR beta chains associated with cytomegalovirus. In vitro tests confirmed that a few of the cytomegalovirus-associated TCR beta chains recognize cytomegalovirus antigens.

Comments on this clone: No antigen is known for it. The record has no base qualities; no much larger clone is one base away.

The cohort comprised 710 or so healthy bone marrow donors. At the time of sampling, all cohort members were nominally healthy, though unrecorded immune exposures were likely present. The donor tested CMV seropositive, placing the donor among the 250 to 350 seropositive members of the cohort. A peripheral blood sample was provided by each donor, and peripheral blood mononuclear cells were used for TCR beta sequencing. The Qiagen DNeasy Blood Extraction Kit was used to extract genomic DNA from the blood cell samples. The library was built by means of the immunoSEQ multiplex PCR assay. For the multiplex PCR, a mixture combining 60 forward primers for TCR Vbeta segments and 13 reverse primers for TCR Jbeta segments was used. The CDR3 region of rearranged TCR beta genes was amplified from genomic DNA by a multiplex PCR assay. The Illumina HiSeq System was used to sequence the amplified TCR beta libraries as 87-base-pair reads. For the original study's pipeline: Across the 500 to 850 repertoires, a later analysis counted 80 million or so unique TCR beta chains, 9 million to 14 million of which were shared by at least two donors. A nearest-neighbor algorithm error-corrected the raw reads and collapsed the reads into unique sequences, merging closely related sequences to remove PCR and sequencing errors. To assign V, D and J gene segments, CDR3 sequences were aligned to IMGT reference sequences. For a sequence to be retained, at least a six-nucleotide match to both a V gene segment and a J gene segment was required. Rearrangements were called productive when the CDR3 lacked stop codons and stayed in frame with V and J; all others were non-productive. CDR3 was defined according to IMGT convention as the region running from the second conserved V-encoded cysteine to the conserved J-encoded phenylalanine. The earlier analysis of about 560 of the donors excluded any sequence lacking an unambiguous match to a single V gene segment. In an earlier analysis of approximately 590 of the donors, a V segment was called functional when productive rearrangements were above 56.7%, and segregating when the standard deviation between donors exceeded 5%. A statistical classification framework was developed to diagnose cytomegalovirus status using the catalog of TCR beta chain sequences. In a later analysis, V and J genes were assigned by comparing TCR nucleotide sequences against IMGT/GENE-DB human TR gene sequences. A later analysis assigned CDR3 sequences and most-parsimonious VDJ recombination scenarios with the TCRdist pipeline. In a later analysis, every TCR beta chain was defined by the combination of its CDR3 amino acid sequence and its V-gene family, and reads without a unique V-gene family were dropped. To address suspected cross-contamination and a sequencing artifact, a later analysis removed 592 highly shared, low-generation-probability nucleotide sequences. In a later analysis, a clonal expansion index for each public chain was calculated from normalized within-repertoire ranks of inferred template counts. A later analysis computed generation probabilities with a VDJ recombination model fitted to out-of-frame rearrangements, and checked the results against IGoR. Hypergeometric tests were used in a later analysis to score TCR-TCR, TCR-HLA and TCR-CMV co-occurrence, with a repertoire-size bias correction applied to the TCR pairs. To estimate false discovery rates, a later analysis permuted the HLA or CMV assignments 20 times. In a later analysis, co-occurring TCRs were grouped using DBSCAN, and TCRdist sequence similarity was added for clustering within HLA-allele-positive subsets. Repertoires with fewer than 30,000 or more than 120,000 public chains were left out of co-occurrence clustering, as were a handful of repertoires with anomalous nucleotide sharing. Sourced from immuneACCESS, this table was stored by TCRdb with only in-frame sequences that have V and J called. A share of the clones is absent; for the studies checked, an unresolved V gene accounts for under half, and the remainder has no known explanation. V, J and clone size reflect that table, while D and trimming were determined from the DNA. The sample has about 110,000 clones on record, 70% to 85% of them singletons. Of the sample, about 6.8% is held by the ten largest clones.

Sequenced material: PBMCs. This receptor was taken from a man aged 25-40 years in good health and CMV-seropositive.

The CDR3 here reads CATSRQGQGARETQYF. The DNA sequence is given as TGTGCCACCAGCAGACAAGGACAGGGGGCTAGGGAGACCCAGTACTTC. The receptor chain draws on TRBV15 and TRBJ2-5; 11 central nucleotides agree with TRBD1. V and J are trimmed by 2 bases and 5 bases, and the gene matches miss 7 bases of the junction. The CDR3, cysteine through phenylalanine, is 16 amino acids long. The only DNA kept is the CDR3, 48 bases in frame from the first base. CDR1 is given as LNHNV and CDR2 as YYDKDF, both from the germline V gene (reference sequence). With the rest looked up from the reference TRBV15 and TRBJ2-5 genes rather than sequenced, the full variable domain is DAMVIQNPRYQVTQFGKPVTLSCSQTLNHNVMYWYQQKSSQAPKLLFHYYDKDFNNEADTPDNFQSRRPNTSFCFLDIRSPGLGDTAMYLCATSRQGQGARETQYFGPGTRLLVL.